Presented here are 18 T cell receptor beta chains from one specimen sequenced in a study of OX40 agonist ivuxolimab in advanced cancers. Using immunoSEQ multiplex PCR, the repertoire was profiled, and TCRdb retains in-frame clones only, with some absent. The repertoire holds some 45,000 clones, with 82% as singletons. The sequences come from CD4+ or CD8+ T cells sorted from blood, collected in a trial of the OX40 agonist ivuxolimab. The receptor set was obtained from an adult with an advanced solid tumor such as melanoma, head and neck, liver or kidney cancer.

V gene TRBV9 combines with J gene TRBJ1-4; 9 positions agree with TRBD1. CDR1 is SGDLS and CDR2 is YYNGEE in the germline V gene. The trim removed 3 bases at V and 0 bases at J, leaving 6 bases unmatched. This CDR3 has 17 residues. The CDR3 DNA reads TGTGCCAGCAGCGCGACAGGGGGGGGAGCAACTAATGAAAAACTGTTTTTT. Amino acid sequence: CASSATGGGATNEKLFF.

This sequence joins TRBV27 and TRBJ2-5; D unclear. The ends were cut back, 5 bases at V and 2 bases at J, with 15 bases in the middle. CDR1 is MNHEY, CDR2 SMNVEV, per germline (reference sequence). The CDR3 spans 15 residues. This CDR3 is CASSHPGGGQETQYF. CDR3 DNA sequence: TGTGCCAGCAGTCACCCTGGTGGTGGACAAGAGACCCAGTACTTC.

V and J are TRBV11-2 and TRBJ2-5; D not certain. Germline CDR1 reads SGHAT; CDR2 reads FQNNGV. The CDR3 runs to 13 residues. V lost 4 bases, J lost 4 bases, and 10 bases lay in between. CDR3 residues: CASSSVWGETQYF. DNA for the CDR3: TGTGCCAGCAGCTCGGTCTGGGGAGAGACCCAGTACTTC.

The J gene is TRBJ2-5, the V gene TRBV5-1; weak D call: TRBD2 (6 bases). Germline V lookup: CDR1 SGHRS, CDR2 YFSETQ. Trimming stripped 4 bases from V and 3 bases from J, with 13 bases between. CDR3 length: 14 amino acids. CDR3 nucleotides: TGCGCCAGCAGCGCGGACGGGGGAAAAGAGACCCAGTACTTC. It specifies CASSADGGKETQYF.

This clone was counted once. The chain combines TRBV5-6 with TRBJ1-4, with 8 bases that match TRBD1. Germline-derived CDR1 and CDR2 are SGHDT and YYEEEE. The CDR3 runs 15 residues. The J segment lost 8 bases and the V segment lost 4 bases, leaving 10 bases of the junction unmatched. CDR3 sequence reads: CASSRLGTGLEKLFF. As DNA, the CDR3 is TGTGCCAGCAGCCGCCTTGGGACAGGTCTCGAAAAACTGTTTTTT.

This clone was counted only a few times. This sequence joins TRBV28 and TRBJ1-2, with D tentatively TRBD1 (5 bases). CDR3 length equals 14 residues. Germline CDR1 and CDR2: MDHEN and SYDVKM. Trimming took off 5 bases at V and 4 bases at J, with 14 bases between the two ends. This CDR3 reads CASSPSRDSYGYTF. The DNA for the CDR3 is TGTGCCAGCAGTCCCTCCCGAGACAGCTATGGCTACACCTTC.

The rearrangement joins TRBV12-2 to TRBJ1-2. TRBV12-2 is a pseudogene locus. CDR3 size: 16 residues. The CDR3 coding sequence is TGTGCAAGTCGCCAACTCTCCGGGACTGAGAACTATGGCTACACCTTC. Its protein product is CASRQLSGTENYGYTF.

This chain joins TRBV9 and TRBJ1-1; 10 bases map to TRBD1. The germline CDR1 and CDR2 sequences are SGDLS and YYNGEE. The CDR3 has 14 amino acids. V dropped 6 bases and J dropped 6; count of bases not matched to a gene: 8. Written as DNA, the CDR3 is TGTGCCAGCAACCCCCTCGGACAGGGGGCTGAAGCTTTCTTT. Translation gives CASNPLGQGAEAFF.

The chain links TRBV7-2 to TRBJ1-2; tentative D call: TRBD1 (6 bases). The CDR3 totals 13 residues. With 6 bases removed from V and 8 bases from J, the gap between germline ends came to 16 bases. The germline V gene has CDR1 SGHTA and CDR2 FQGNSA. Here the CDR3 DNA reads TGTGCCAGCAGGCCCTGGGGGGGGCAAGGCTACACCTTC. Translating it yields CASRPWGGQGYTF.

The rearrangement joins TRBV7-6 to TRBJ2-3, with 7 bases lining up with TRBD2. This CDR3 contains 15 residues. V lost 6 bases to trimming and J lost 0 bases; unmatched junction nucleotides: 6. From germline, CDR1 is SGHVS and CDR2 FNYEAQ. The CDR3 DNA is TGTGCCAGCAGACCAAGCGGGGCTAGCACAGATACGCAGTATTTT. This encodes CASRPSGASTDTQYF.

The V call is TRBV7-9, the J call TRBJ2-1, with 10 bases identical to TRBD2. Trimming took 5 bases from V and 8 from J; bases not matched to a gene: 12. This CDR3 is built from 16 residues. CDR1 SEHNR and CDR2 FQNEAQ come from the germline V gene (reference sequence). CDR3 coding DNA: TGTGCCAGCAGCCAATCTAGCGGGAGATCAGGAGATGAGCAGTTCTTC. Its protein product is CASSQSSGRSGDEQFF.

The CDR3 DNA follows: TGTGCCAGCAGCCATCCGGACAGGACCTCCTACGAGCAGTACTTC. Translating it yields CASSHPDRTSYEQYF. V and J are TRBV13 and TRBJ2-7, with 7 bases identical to TRBD1. The CDR3 spans 15 residues. The J segment lost 0 bases and the V segment lost 5 bases, leaving 7 bases of the junction unmatched. Germline values: CDR1 PRHDT, CDR2 FYEKMQ (reference sequence).

This clone was seen more than once but under ten times. The chain has TRBV18 and TRBJ2-3; no clear D. Germline V gives CDR1 KGHSH, CDR2 LQKENI. V was clipped by 3 bases and J by 2 bases, with 12 bases between them. The CDR3 sequence is 15 residues long. This CDR3 is CASSPGKGFTDTQYF. The DNA for the CDR3 is TGTGCCAGCTCACCCGGAAAGGGCTTCACAGATACGCAGTATTTT.

This clone was detected only a few times. The genes are TRBV10-3 and TRBJ1-5, with D tentatively TRBD1 (5 bases). CDR3 length: 13 residues. Germline CDR1 is ENHRY and CDR2 is SYGVKD. Trimming took 4 bases from V and 4 from J, leaving 8 bases between them. CDR3 DNA sequence: TGTGCCATCAGTGTAGGGGTTAATCAGCCCCAGCATTTT. This codes for CAISVGVNQPQHF.

V usage is TRBV6-5 and J usage is TRBJ2-3; no reliable D call. Germline loops: CDR1 MNHEY, CDR2 SVGAGI. Trimming left V 1 base short and J 6 bases short, with 2 bases between. CDR3 length: 11 amino acids. The CDR3 spells CASSYYDTQYF. In DNA form, the CDR3 reads TGTGCCAGCAGTTACTACGATACGCAGTATTTT.

The rearrangement joins TRBV5-4 to TRBJ1-2; D is perhaps TRBD1 (6 bases). Trimming pared 0 bases from V and 7 bases from J, leaving 16 bases between. The CDR3 sequence is 15 residues long. Per germline, CDR1 SGHNT and CDR2 YYREEE (reference sequence). This CDR3 is CASSLGGGASSGYTF. The CDR3 DNA follows: TGTGCCAGCAGCTTGGGTGGGGGCGCGAGTTCTGGCTACACCTTC.

This chain connects TRBV7-9 to TRBJ2-1; either TRBD1 or TRBD2 may supply D (5 bases each). The CDR3 extends over 12 amino acids. The V gene lost 9 bases and the J gene lost 4 bases, with 10 bases spanning the gap. Looked up from germline, CDR1 is SEHNR and CDR2 is FQNEAQ (reference sequence). This chain's CDR3 is CASREGYNEQFF. CDR3 DNA: TGTGCCAGTCGTGAGGGGTACAATGAGCAGTTCTTC.

As concerns this clone: One junction end does not reproduce the germline sequence, and a read error may be involved. This sequence joins TRBV5-4 and TRBJ1-2; D is uncertain. The CDR3 is 15 residues long. Germline CDR1 SGHNT, CDR2 YYREEE (reference sequence). CDR3 sequence: CASSQDPTINYGYTF. As DNA, the CDR3 is TGCGCCAGCAGCCAAGATCCAACAATTAACTATGGCTACACCTTC. Full variable domain (outside the CDR3, taken from reference TRBV5-4 and TRBJ1-2): ETGVTQSPTHLIKTRGQQVTLRCSSQSGHNTVSWYQQALGQGPQFIFQYYREEENGRGNFPPRFSGLQFPNYSSELNVNALELDDSALYLCASSQDPTINYGYTFGSGTRLTVV.